Listed below are T cell receptor beta chains from one sample, sequenced in a study of cytomegalovirus exposure and HLA in healthy donors. Libraries were prepared by immunoSEQ multiplex PCR; TCRdb keeps only in-frame clonotypes and omits some of them. The repertoire holds about 140,000 clones, with about 80% as singletons. The material sequenced was PBMCs. These receptor sequences come from a woman aged 60-75 years in good health and CMV-seropositive. Each CDR3 is given with its conserved first and last residue. The order of the fields is clone size, V gene, D gene, J gene, CDR3 DNA, CDR3 protein. D genes are given only for firm matches. Some rows mark clone size as missing; the rest say once, few, many or name a class of expanded clone.

few,TRBV6-5,.,TRBJ2-6,TGTGCCAGCAGTTACCCGAGGAGCTCTGGGGCCAACGTCCTGACTTTC,CASSYPRSSGANVLTF
.,TRBV6-5,.,TRBJ2-7,TGTGCCAGCAGTTACTCGTGGGCCAGCGGAGACTACGAGCAGCACTTC,CASSYSWASGDYEQHF
few,TRBV4-1,.,TRBJ2-1,TGCGCCAGCAGCCTCCAACCTGTGGAGGGTGACTACAATGAGCAGTTCTTC,CASSLQPVEGDYNEQFF
.,TRBV29-1,TRBD1,TRBJ1-2,TGCAGCGTTGCCCAGGACAGGCCGCGGGGCTACACCTTC,CSVAQDRPRGYTF
.,TRBV30,TRBD2,TRBJ2-2,TGTGCCTGGAGCACCGGGACTAGGAACACCGGGGAGCTGTTTTTT,CAWSTGTRNTGELFF
.,TRBV28,.,TRBJ1-4,TGTGCCAGCGCACAGTCTAATGAAAAACTGTTTTTT,CASAQSNEKLFF
.,TRBV4-1,.,TRBJ2-2,TGCGCCAGCAGCCAAGTGGGGATGTCGGATTTTAGAGCGGACACCGGGGAGCTGTTTTTT,CASSQVGMSDFRADTGELFF
.,TRBV28,TRBD2,TRBJ2-7,TGTGCCAGCAGTTTAAGTAATAGTCGGGCGGGAGGGATTGAGCAGTACTTC,CASSLSNSRAGGIEQYF
.,TRBV6-5,TRBD1,TRBJ2-7,TGTGCCAGCAGTTCTATCCGGACAGGTCACCCCTACGAGCAGTACTTC,CASSSIRTGHPYEQYF
.,TRBV30,TRBD1,TRBJ2-7,TGTGCCTGGAGGGACAGGGGGTCCTACGAGCAGTACTTC,CAWRDRGSYEQYF
.,TRBV7-2,.,TRBJ2-7,TGTGCCAGCAGCTTAGGGGGGGACCGGGACAGAGCCTACGAGCAGTACTTC,CASSLGGDRDRAYEQYF
once,TRBV18,.,TRBJ2-1,TGTGCCAGCTCTCCTACAGAGGGAGATGAGCAGTTCTTC,CASSPTEGDEQFF
.,TRBV9,.,TRBJ1-3,TGTGCCAGCAGCGCAGGGACAGGAAACACCATATATTTT,CASSAGTGNTIYF
.,TRBV30,.,TRBJ2-5,TGTGCCTGTTTGGCAGACCAAGAGACCCAGTACTTC,CACLADQETQYF
.,TRBV6-6,TRBD1,TRBJ1-4,TGTGCCAGCAGTTCCTCCGAGGGGGCCTTTAAGGAAAAACTGTTTTTT,CASSSSEGAFKEKLFF
few,TRBV2,.,TRBJ2-5,TGTGCCAGCAGTGAAGGGGACTCGTACCAAGAGACCCAGTACTTC,CASSEGDSYQETQYF
.,TRBV5-6,.,TRBJ2-7,TGTGCCAGCGGTGGAACAGAGATTAGAGTGCAGTACTTC,CASGGTEIRVQYF
.,TRBV19,.,TRBJ2-7,TGTGCCAGTAGTATCGCTTGGGGAGTCTCCTACGAGCAGTACTTC,CASSIAWGVSYEQYF
.,TRBV6-6,.,TRBJ2-7,TGTGCCAGCAGTTACACTTACGAGCAGTACTTC,CASSYTYEQYF
few,TRBV18,.,TRBJ1-5,TGTGCCAGCTCACCAAGCGGACAGCAGCCCCAGCATTTT,CASSPSGQQPQHF
.,TRBV5-4,.,TRBJ2-5,TGTGCCAGCAGCGCAGGGAACCAAGAGACCCAGTACTTC,CASSAGNQETQYF
once,TRBV6-6,.,TRBJ2-5,TGTGCCAGCACCCTGATGAGAGAAAAGACCCAGTACTTC,CASTLMREKTQYF
.,TRBV29-1,.,TRBJ2-6,TGCAGCGTTGAAAGGGGGAGTGGGGCCAACGTCCTGACTTTC,CSVERGSGANVLTF
.,TRBV7-9,TRBD1,TRBJ2-7,TGTGCCAGCAGTTTGGACAGGGAAGGCGAGCAGTACTTC,CASSLDREGEQYF
.,TRBV7-9,.,TRBJ2-1,TGTGCCAGCAGCCTACAAGCGAAAGAGCAGTTCTTC,CASSLQAKEQFF
.,TRBV27,.,TRBJ2-7,TGTGCCAGCACTCGCGCGGGAACCTACGAGCAGTACTTC,CASTRAGTYEQYF
.,TRBV4-2,.,TRBJ2-2,TGTGCCAGCAGCGGAGGTGCGACCGGGGAGCTGTTTTTT,CASSGGATGELFF
.,TRBV2,.,TRBJ2-5,TGTGCCAGCAAACAAGGGGCGGGGGAGACCCAGTACTTC,CASKQGAGETQYF
few,TRBV5-1,.,TRBJ2-1,TGCGCCAGCAGCTTGGCCCAAGTTTCAGGGGCTAATGAGCAGTTCTTC,CASSLAQVSGANEQFF
.,TRBV18,TRBD2,TRBJ2-1,TGTGCCAGCTCACCCTCAACTAGCGGGGCCTACAATGAGCAGTTCTTC,CASSPSTSGAYNEQFF
.,TRBV6-4,.,TRBJ1-2,TGTGCCAGCAGTGAAGAAATAGGTCTAGGAGGCTACACCTTC,CASSEEIGLGGYTF
.,TRBV29-1,.,TRBJ2-1,TGCAGCCACAGGGCAGGGAGAGAAAATGGGCAGTTCTTC,CSHRAGRENGQFF
once,TRBV4-1,TRBD2,TRBJ2-2,TGCGCCAGCAGCCAAGAGGCTAGCGGGAGGGTTCCCGGGGAGCTGTTTTTT,CASSQEASGRVPGELFF
.,TRBV9,TRBD2,TRBJ2-7,TGTGCCAGCAGCGTAGCGGGAGGAGGGTTCGAGCAGTACTTC,CASSVAGGGFEQYF
.,TRBV2,.,TRBJ2-2,TGTGCCAGCAGGGTCGACACCCCGAACACCGGGGAGCTGTTTTTT,CASRVDTPNTGELFF
.,TRBV6-5,.,TRBJ1-2,TGTGCCAGCAGTTACTCGCAGGGGAACTATGGCTACACCTTC,CASSYSQGNYGYTF
.,TRBV4-2,TRBD1,TRBJ1-5,TGTGCCAGCAGCCCCTTAGTGGGACAGGGAGATCAGCCCCAGCATTTT,CASSPLVGQGDQPQHF
.,TRBV2,TRBD1,TRBJ2-7,TGTGCCAGCAGTGAATTGACAGGGGGAGGATACGAGCAGTACTTC,CASSELTGGGYEQYF
once,TRBV30,.,TRBJ2-2,TGTGCCTGGAGTACCACAGGGATGTACACCGGGGAGCTGTTTTTT,CAWSTTGMYTGELFF
few,TRBV7-2,TRBD1,TRBJ2-7,TGTGCCAGCAGCCCTGGGGACAGGCGCCGCGAGCAGTACTTC,CASSPGDRRREQYF
.,TRBV6-5,TRBD1,TRBJ2-7,TGTGCCAGCAGTTACTCCTATAGAGGGGGCAAGGTCGAGCAGTACTTC,CASSYSYRGGKVEQYF
.,TRBV19,TRBD2,TRBJ2-7,TGTGCCAGTAGCCCGGGACTAGTGGAGGACGAGCAGTACTTC,CASSPGLVEDEQYF
once,TRBV7-9,.,TRBJ2-7,TGTGCCAGCAGCTTCCAGGGTTCCTACGAGCAGTACTTC,CASSFQGSYEQYF
.,TRBV7-9,TRBD1,TRBJ1-1,TGTGCCAGCAGCCGGACAGGAGAAGCTTTCTTT,CASSRTGEAFF
.,TRBV5-4,.,TRBJ2-1,TGTGCCAGCAGCCTAGGGACAAGCTCCTACAATGAGCAGTTCTTC,CASSLGTSSYNEQFF
.,TRBV29-1,TRBD2,TRBJ2-1,TGCAGCGTTCCCGGACTAGCTCCTTACAATGAGCAGTTCTTC,CSVPGLAPYNEQFF
.,TRBV30,TRBD1,TRBJ2-7,TGTGCCTGGAGCAACCGGGACAGGGGGTTCCACGAGCAGTACTTC,CAWSNRDRGFHEQYF
.,TRBV5-5,.,TRBJ2-3,TGTGCCAGCACTAAATCGACAGGGAGGCCAGATACGCAGTATTTT,CASTKSTGRPDTQYF
.,TRBV7-2,.,TRBJ1-5,TGTGCCAGCAGAATAACAGCATATAGCAATCAGCCCCAGCATTTT,CASRITAYSNQPQHF
.,TRBV19,.,TRBJ1-1,TGTGCCAGTAGTACACCCCGGACACCGAACACTGAAGCTTTCTTT,CASSTPRTPNTEAFF
few,TRBV6-5,TRBD1,TRBJ2-4,TGTGCCAGCAGTTACTCCAGGGGGCAAAACATTCAGTACTTC,CASSYSRGQNIQYF
.,TRBV28,.,TRBJ1-2,TGTGCCAGCAGTTCCCCTTCGGGGGGTGGCTACACCTTC,CASSSPSGGGYTF
.,TRBV30,.,TRBJ2-5,TGTGCCTGGAACCATGAGTCGCAAGAGACCCAGTACTTC,CAWNHESQETQYF
.,TRBV11-3,.,TRBJ2-1,TGTGCCAGCAGCTTAGGACACTACAATGAGCAGTTCTTC,CASSLGHYNEQFF
.,TRBV7-2,.,TRBJ2-1,TGTGCCAGCAGCTTAGTATCAGCCCGGGGTGAGCAGTTCTTC,CASSLVSARGEQFF
few,TRBV2,TRBD1,TRBJ2-7,TGTGCCAGCAGTGAGACAGGGGCGCAATCCTACGAGCAGTACTTC,CASSETGAQSYEQYF